Sequencing of this T cell receptor beta chain was carried out in a study of technical replicates of blood from a few donors. Germline CDR1 MNHNS, CDR2 SASEGT. Deletions cut 6 bases from V and 6 bases from J, with 10 bases between. This CDR3 region has 12 residues. Profiling relied on immunoSEQ multiplex PCR, and the TCRdb table lists in-frame clones only, not all of them. The sample has around 70,000 clones; approximately 94% are singletons. Sequencing was carried out using T cells isolated from PBMCs. This chain joins TRBV6-1 and TRBJ2-3; no clear D gene. The receptor was isolated from a human donor in good health. Written as DNA, the CDR3 is TGTGCCAGCAGGGAATCCGGGGATACGCAGTATTTT. It yields the protein CASRESGDTQYF.